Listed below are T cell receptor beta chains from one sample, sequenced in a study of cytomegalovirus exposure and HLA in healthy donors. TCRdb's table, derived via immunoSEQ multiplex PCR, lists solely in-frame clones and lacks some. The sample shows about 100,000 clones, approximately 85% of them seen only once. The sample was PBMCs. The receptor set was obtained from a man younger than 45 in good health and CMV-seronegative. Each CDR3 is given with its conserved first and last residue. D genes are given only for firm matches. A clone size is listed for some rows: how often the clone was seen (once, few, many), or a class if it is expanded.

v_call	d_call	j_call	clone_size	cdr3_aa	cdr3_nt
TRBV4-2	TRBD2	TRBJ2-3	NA	CASSPTSSSGGADTQYF	TGTGCCAGCAGCCCCACCTCTTCTAGCGGGGGGGCCGATACGCAGTATTTT
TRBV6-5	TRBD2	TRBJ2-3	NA	CASSYSLAGDTDTQYF	TGTGCCAGCAGTTACTCCCTAGCGGGAGATACAGATACGCAGTATTTT
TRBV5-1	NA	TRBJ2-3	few	CASRLSGVGPDTQYF	TGCGCCAGCAGACTCTCAGGGGTTGGCCCAGATACGCAGTATTTT
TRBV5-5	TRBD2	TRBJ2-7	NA	CASSFLGGAADEQYF	TGTGCCAGCAGCTTCCTCGGGGGGGCTGCGGACGAGCAGTACTTC
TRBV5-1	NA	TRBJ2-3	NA	CASSLASVGLPSTDTQYF	TGCGCCAGCAGCTTGGCCAGCGTAGGACTACCAAGCACAGATACGCAGTATTTT
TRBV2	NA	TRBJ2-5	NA	CASSVGRVGGQETQYF	TGTGCCAGCAGTGTCGGTCGGGTCGGCGGGCAAGAGACCCAGTACTTC
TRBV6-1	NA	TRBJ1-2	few	CASSEFSQGFGGYTF	TGTGCCAGCAGTGAATTCAGTCAGGGTTTTGGCGGCTACACCTTC
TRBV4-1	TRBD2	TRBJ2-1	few	CASSPRTSENYNEQFF	TGCGCCAGCAGCCCGCGGACTAGCGAGAATTACAATGAGCAGTTCTTC
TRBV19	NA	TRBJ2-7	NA	CASSIDYGAGSYEQYF	TGTGCCAGTAGTATAGATTACGGGGCCGGGAGCTACGAGCAGTACTTC
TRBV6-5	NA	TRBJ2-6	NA	CASTRSAGANVLTF	TGTGCCAGTACCAGGTCCGCTGGGGCCAACGTCCTGACTTTC
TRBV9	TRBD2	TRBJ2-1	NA	CASSGSGDYNEQFF	TGTGCCAGCAGCGGTAGCGGGGACTACAATGAGCAGTTCTTC
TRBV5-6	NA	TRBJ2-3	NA	CASSSGTDTQYF	TGTGCCAGCAGCTCGGGCACAGATACGCAGTATTTT
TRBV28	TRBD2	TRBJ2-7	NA	CASRPLLAHHEQYF	TGTGCCAGCAGGCCTTTACTAGCGCACCACGAGCAGTACTTC
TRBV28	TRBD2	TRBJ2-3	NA	CASRQLAGGTDTQYF	TGTGCCAGCAGGCAACTAGCGGGAGGAACAGATACGCAGTATTTT
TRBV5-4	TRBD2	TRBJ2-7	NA	CASGLAGYEQYF	TGTGCCAGCGGACTAGCTGGATACGAGCAGTACTTC
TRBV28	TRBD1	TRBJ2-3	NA	CASNTGQGGVDTQYF	TGTGCCAGCAACACCGGACAGGGAGGCGTAGATACGCAGTATTTT
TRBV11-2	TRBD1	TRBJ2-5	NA	CASSPGQGEETQYF	TGTGCCAGCAGCCCTGGACAGGGCGAAGAGACCCAGTACTTC
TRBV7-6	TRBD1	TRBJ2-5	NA	CASSLERQGAGTQYF	TGTGCCAGCAGCTTAGAGAGACAGGGGGCTGGGACCCAGTACTTC
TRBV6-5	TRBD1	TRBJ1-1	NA	CASSRQGLGAFF	TGTGCCAGCAGCCGACAGGGTTTGGGTGCTTTCTTT
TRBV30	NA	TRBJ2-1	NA	CAWSGRGVNEQFF	TGTGCCTGGAGTGGCAGGGGGGTCAATGAGCAGTTCTTC
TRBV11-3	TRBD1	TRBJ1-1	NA	CASSTCPDRVDMNTEAFF	TGTGCCAGCAGCACATGTCCTGACAGGGTGGACATGAACACTGAAGCTTTCTTT
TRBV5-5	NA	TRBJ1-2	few	CASSPDLNYGYTF	TGTGCCAGCAGCCCGGACTTAAATTATGGCTACACCTTC
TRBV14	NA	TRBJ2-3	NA	CASSLVPGSIADTQYF	TGTGCCAGCAGCCTGGTCCCAGGGTCAATTGCAGATACGCAGTATTTT
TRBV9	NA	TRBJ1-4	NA	CASSVAQGTTNEKLFF	TGTGCCAGCAGCGTAGCCCAGGGGACAACTAATGAAAAACTGTTTTTT
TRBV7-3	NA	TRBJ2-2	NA	CASSLEGDTGELFF	TGTGCCAGCAGCTTAGAGGGGGACACCGGGGAGCTGTTTTTT
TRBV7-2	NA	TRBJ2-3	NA	CASTPSDTQYF	TGTGCCAGCACCCCCTCGGATACGCAGTATTTT
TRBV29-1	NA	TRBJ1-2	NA	CSVEDGGMRGGYTF	TGCAGCGTTGAAGATGGGGGGATGCGGGGAGGCTACACCTTC
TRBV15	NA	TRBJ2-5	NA	CATSRDASEETQYF	TGTGCCACCAGCAGAGATGCTAGCGAGGAGACCCAGTACTTC
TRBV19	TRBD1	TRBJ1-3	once	CASSLYSGTAGNTIYF	TGTGCCAGTAGTCTTTATTCCGGGACAGCTGGAAACACCATATATTTT
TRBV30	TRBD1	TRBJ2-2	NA	CAWSRQGHGELFF	TGTGCCTGGAGTCGACAGGGCCACGGGGAGCTGTTTTTT
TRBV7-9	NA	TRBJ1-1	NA	CASSLRGGVNTEAFF	TGTGCCAGCAGCTTACGGGGAGGAGTGAACACTGAAGCTTTCTTT
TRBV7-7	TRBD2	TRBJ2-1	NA	CASSRTSGGGEQFF	TGTGCCAGCAGCAGGACTAGCGGGGGGGGTGAGCAGTTCTTC
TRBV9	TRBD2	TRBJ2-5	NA	CASSPTSGEETQYF	TGTGCCAGCAGCCCGACTAGCGGGGAAGAGACCCAGTACTTC
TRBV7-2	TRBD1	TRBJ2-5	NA	CASKKGQGLEAQYF	TGTGCCAGCAAAAAAGGACAGGGTTTGGAGGCCCAGTACTTC
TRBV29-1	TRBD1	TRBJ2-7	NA	CSVKQGPYEQYF	TGCAGCGTTAAACAGGGGCCCTACGAGCAGTACTTC
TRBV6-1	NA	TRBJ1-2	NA	CASSEARGTEQGYTF	TGTGCCAGCAGTGAAGCGCGGGGAACAGAGCAGGGCTACACCTTC
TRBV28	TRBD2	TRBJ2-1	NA	CASSLYPGLAGTSSYNEQFF	TGTGCCAGCAGTTTATACCCCGGACTAGCGGGCACCAGCTCCTACAATGAGCAGTTCTTC
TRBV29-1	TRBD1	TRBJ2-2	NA	CSVELRDRANTGELFF	TGCAGCGTTGAACTCCGGGACAGGGCTAACACCGGGGAGCTGTTTTTT
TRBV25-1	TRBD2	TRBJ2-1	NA	CASSVKTSGGANEQFF	TGTGCCAGCAGTGTAAAGACTAGCGGGGGGGCTAATGAGCAGTTCTTC
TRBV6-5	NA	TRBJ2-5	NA	CASSYSRWETQYF	TGTGCCAGCAGTTACTCGAGGTGGGAGACCCAGTACTTC
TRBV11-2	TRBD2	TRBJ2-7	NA	CASSSLWTSGRAEQYF	TGTGCCAGCAGCTCCCTCTGGACTAGCGGGAGGGCCGAGCAGTACTTC
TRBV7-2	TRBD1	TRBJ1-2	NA	CASSSDRAGGYTF	TGTGCCAGCAGCTCTGACAGGGCAGGAGGCTACACCTTC
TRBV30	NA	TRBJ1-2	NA	CAWSVGGDRYTF	TGTGCCTGGAGTGTAGGGGGGGATCGCTACACCTTC
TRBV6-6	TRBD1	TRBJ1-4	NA	CASTLTGEREKLFF	TGTGCCAGCACCTTGACAGGGGAACGTGAAAAACTGTTTTTT
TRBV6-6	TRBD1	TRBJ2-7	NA	CASSQQGDEQYF	TGTGCCAGCAGTCAACAGGGGGACGAGCAGTACTTC
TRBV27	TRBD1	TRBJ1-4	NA	CASRPGGAANEKLFF	TGTGCCAGCAGGCCAGGGGGCGCGGCTAATGAAAAACTGTTTTTT
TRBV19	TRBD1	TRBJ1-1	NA	CASSVPGGAGTEAFF	TGTGCCAGTAGTGTTCCAGGGGGCGCAGGCACTGAAGCTTTCTTT
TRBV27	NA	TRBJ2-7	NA	CASSPISKRTYEQYF	TGTGCCAGCAGTCCCATATCGAAGAGAACCTACGAGCAGTACTTC
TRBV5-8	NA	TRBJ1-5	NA	CASSLGRVQPQHF	TGTGCCAGCAGCTTGGGGAGGGTCCAGCCCCAGCATTTT
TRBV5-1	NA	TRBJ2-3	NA	CASSLEAGGDTQYF	TGCGCCAGCAGCTTGGAGGCAGGGGGGGATACGCAGTATTTT